This T cell receptor (beta chain) emerged from a study of sequential checkpoint blockade in melanoma. Study in general: First-line arms were nivolumab then ipilimumab, or the reverse, randomized 1:1. Each arm's sequence ended with maintenance nivolumab.

This clone was counted a few times. Using immunoSEQ multiplex PCR, the repertoire was profiled, and TCRdb retains in-frame clones only, with some absent. The table shows around 13,000 clones, with around two thirds occurring only once. V lost 2 bases and J 4 bases, leaving 9 bases between the germline ends. Germline V lookup: CDR1 SQVTM, CDR2 ANQGSEA. There are 13 residues in the CDR3. The treatment here: randomized to nivolumab then ipilimumab (arm A) or the reverse (arm B). Patients had received no earlier DNA-damaging chemotherapy. Sorted cells were live CD3+CD8+, lacking CD19 and CD56, from PBMCs. The sequence was obtained from a human donor with melanoma. The specimen comprised CD8+ T cells sorted from blood (inferred from file names), sampled from a patient given nivolumab and ipilimumab in sequence. The chain is built from TRBV29-1 and TRBJ1-3; D not resolved. CDR3 in amino acids: CSVETAAGNTIYF. The CDR3 region has the DNA TGCAGCGTTGAAACAGCGGCGGGAAACACCATATATTTT.